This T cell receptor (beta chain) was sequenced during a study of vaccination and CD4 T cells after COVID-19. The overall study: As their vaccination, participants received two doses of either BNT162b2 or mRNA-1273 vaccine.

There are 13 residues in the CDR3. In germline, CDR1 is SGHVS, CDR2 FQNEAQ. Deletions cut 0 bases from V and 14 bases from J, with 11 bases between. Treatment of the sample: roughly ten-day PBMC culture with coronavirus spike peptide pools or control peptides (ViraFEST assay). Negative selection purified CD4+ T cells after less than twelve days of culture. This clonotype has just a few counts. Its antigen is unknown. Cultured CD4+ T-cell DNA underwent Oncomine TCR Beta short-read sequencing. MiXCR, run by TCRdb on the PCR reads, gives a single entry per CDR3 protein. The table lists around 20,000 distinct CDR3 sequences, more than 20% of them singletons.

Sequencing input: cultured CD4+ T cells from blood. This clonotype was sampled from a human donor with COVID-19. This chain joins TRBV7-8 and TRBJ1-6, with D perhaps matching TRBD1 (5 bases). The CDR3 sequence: CASSLAWDLSLHF. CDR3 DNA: TGTGCCAGCAGCTTAGCGTGGGACTTGTCCCTCCACTTT.